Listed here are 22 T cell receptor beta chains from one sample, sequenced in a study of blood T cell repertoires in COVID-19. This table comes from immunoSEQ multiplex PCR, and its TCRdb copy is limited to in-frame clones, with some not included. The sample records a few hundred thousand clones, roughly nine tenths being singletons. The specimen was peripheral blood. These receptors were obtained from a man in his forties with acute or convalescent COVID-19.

CDR3: CASSQAGYSTGELFF. CDR3 bases: TGCGCCAGCAGCCAAGCGGGGTACAGCACCGGGGAGCTGTTTTTT. The V call is TRBV4-3, the J call TRBJ2-2; D may be TRBD2 (5 bases). Germline CDR1 and CDR2: LGHNA and YSLEER. The CDR3 loop spans 15 amino acids. V lost 1 base and J 4 bases, leaving 10 bases between the germline ends.

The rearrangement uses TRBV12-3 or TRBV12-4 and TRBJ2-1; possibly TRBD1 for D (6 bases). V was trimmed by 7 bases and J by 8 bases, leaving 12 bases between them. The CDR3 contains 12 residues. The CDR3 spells CASTITGHEQFF. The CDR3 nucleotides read TGTGCCAGCACTATAACAGGGCATGAGCAGTTCTTC.

This CDR3 reads CASSQEPGQGGSPLHF. The CDR3 nucleotides read TGTGCCAGCAGCCAAGAACCGGGACAGGGGGGTTCACCCCTCCACTTT. The rearrangement links TRBV13 to TRBJ1-6; TRBD1 matches 11 bases. This CDR3 has 16 amino acids. Germline V gene lookup returns CDR1 PRHDT and CDR2 FYEKMQ (reference sequence). Germline trimming cut 5 bases from V and 9 bases from J; bases unmatched to any gene: 9.

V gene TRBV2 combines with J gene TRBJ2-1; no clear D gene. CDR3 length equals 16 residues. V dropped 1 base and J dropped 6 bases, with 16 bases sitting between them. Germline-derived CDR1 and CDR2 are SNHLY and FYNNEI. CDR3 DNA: TGTGCCAGCAGTGAAGAGGTACGGAGCCTGGTCAATGAGCAGTTCTTC. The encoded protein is CASSEEVRSLVNEQFF.

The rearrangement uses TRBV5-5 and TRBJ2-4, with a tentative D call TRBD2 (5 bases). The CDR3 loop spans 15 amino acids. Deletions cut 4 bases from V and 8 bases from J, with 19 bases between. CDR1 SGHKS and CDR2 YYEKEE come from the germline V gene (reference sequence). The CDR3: CASSDEGRGRDIQYF. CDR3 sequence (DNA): TGTGCCAGCAGCGACGAGGGAAGAGGTAGAGACATTCAGTACTTC. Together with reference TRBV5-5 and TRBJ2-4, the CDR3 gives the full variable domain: DAGVTQSPTHLIKTRGQQVTLRCSPISGHKSVSWYQQVLGQGPQFIFQYYEKEERGRGNFPDRFSARQFPNYSSELNVNALLLGDSALYLCASSDEGRGRDIQYFGAGTRLSVL.

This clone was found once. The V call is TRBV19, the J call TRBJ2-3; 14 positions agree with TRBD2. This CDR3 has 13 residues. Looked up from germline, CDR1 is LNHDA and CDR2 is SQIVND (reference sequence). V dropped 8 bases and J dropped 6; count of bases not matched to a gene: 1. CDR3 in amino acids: CASGTSGSDTQYF. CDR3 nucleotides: TGTGCCAGTGGGACTAGCGGGAGTGATACGCAGTATTTT.

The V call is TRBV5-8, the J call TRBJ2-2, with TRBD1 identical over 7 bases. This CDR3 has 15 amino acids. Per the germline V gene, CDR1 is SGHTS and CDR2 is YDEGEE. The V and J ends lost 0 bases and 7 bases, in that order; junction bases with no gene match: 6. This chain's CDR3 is CASSLGQGEVGELFF. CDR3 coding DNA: TGTGCCAGCAGCTTGGGTCAGGGGGAAGTCGGGGAGCTGTTTTTT.

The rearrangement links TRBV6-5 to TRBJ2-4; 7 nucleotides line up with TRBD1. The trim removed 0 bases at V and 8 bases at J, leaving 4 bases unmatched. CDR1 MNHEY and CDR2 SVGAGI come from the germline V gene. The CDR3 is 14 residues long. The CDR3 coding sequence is TGTGCCAGCAGTTACTCAGGGGGCCCGGACATTCAGTACTTC. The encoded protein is CASSYSGGPDIQYF.

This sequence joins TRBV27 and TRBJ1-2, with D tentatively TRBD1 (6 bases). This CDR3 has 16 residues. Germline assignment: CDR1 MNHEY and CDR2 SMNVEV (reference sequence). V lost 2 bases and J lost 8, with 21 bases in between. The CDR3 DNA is TGTGCCAGCAGTTTACGGAACAGGGAATCCTTCTACGGCTACACCTTC. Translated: CASSLRNRESFYGYTF.

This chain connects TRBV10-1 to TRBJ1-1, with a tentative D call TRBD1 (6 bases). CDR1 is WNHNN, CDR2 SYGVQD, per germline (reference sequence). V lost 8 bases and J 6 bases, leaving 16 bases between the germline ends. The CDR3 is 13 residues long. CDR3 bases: TGCGCCAGCCCGCCGGGGGGGCCCGCTGAAGCTTTCTTT. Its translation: CASPPGGPAEAFF.

The CDR3 spells CASSLVSGSADTQYF. The CDR3 DNA sequence: TGTGCCAGCAGCTTAGTTAGCGGGAGCGCAGATACGCAGTATTTT. The chain combines TRBV7-3 with TRBJ2-3; 9 positions agree with TRBD2. This CDR3 is built from 15 residues. Germline V gives CDR1 SGHTA, CDR2 FQGTGA. The J segment lost 4 bases and the V segment lost 2 bases, leaving 4 bases of the junction unmatched. Drawing the rest from reference TRBV7-3 and TRBJ2-3, the complete variable domain is GAGVSQTPSNKVTEKGKYVELRCDPISGHTALYWYRQSLGQGPEFLIYFQGTGAADDSGLPNDRFFAVRPEGSVSTLKIQRTERGDSAVYLCASSLVSGSADTQYFGPGTRLTVL.

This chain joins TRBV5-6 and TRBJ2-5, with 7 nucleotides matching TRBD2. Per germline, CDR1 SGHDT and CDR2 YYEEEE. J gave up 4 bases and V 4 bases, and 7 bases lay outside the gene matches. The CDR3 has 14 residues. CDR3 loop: CASSGTTSGETQYF. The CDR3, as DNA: TGTGCCAGCAGCGGGACTACCTCAGGAGAGACCCAGTACTTC.

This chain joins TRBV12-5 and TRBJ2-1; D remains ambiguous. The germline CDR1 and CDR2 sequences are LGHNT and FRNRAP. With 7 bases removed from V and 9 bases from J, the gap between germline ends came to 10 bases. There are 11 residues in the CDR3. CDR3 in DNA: TGTGCTAGTGCCCTCTACCGTGAGCAGTTCTTC. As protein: CASALYREQFF.

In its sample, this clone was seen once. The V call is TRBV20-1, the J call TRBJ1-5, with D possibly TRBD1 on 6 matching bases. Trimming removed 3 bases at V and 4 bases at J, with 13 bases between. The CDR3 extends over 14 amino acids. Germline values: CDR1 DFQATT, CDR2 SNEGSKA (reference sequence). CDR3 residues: CSASYRVGNQPQHF. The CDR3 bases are TGCAGTGCTAGTTACAGGGTAGGGAATCAGCCCCAGCATTTT.

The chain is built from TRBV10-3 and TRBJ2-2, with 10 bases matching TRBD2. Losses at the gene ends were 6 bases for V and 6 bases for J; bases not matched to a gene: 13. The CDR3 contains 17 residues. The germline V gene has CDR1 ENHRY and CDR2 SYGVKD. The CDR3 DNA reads TGTGCCATCAGCGGACTAGCGGAAACCCCGGTAGCCGGGGAGCTGTTTTTT. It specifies CAISGLAETPVAGELFF.

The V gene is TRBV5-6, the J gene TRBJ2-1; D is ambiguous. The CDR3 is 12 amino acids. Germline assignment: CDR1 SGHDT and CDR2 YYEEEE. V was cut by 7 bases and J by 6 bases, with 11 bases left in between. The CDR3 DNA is TGTGCCAGCTCTCCCCCGGGCAATGAGCAGTTCTTC. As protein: CASSPPGNEQFF.

The CDR3 here is CASSIDGGWGTEAFF. CDR3 DNA: TGTGCCAGTAGTATAGACGGGGGTTGGGGCACTGAAGCTTTCTTT. The V and J genes are TRBV19 and TRBJ1-1, with D perhaps matching TRBD1 (5 bases). Germline CDR1 and CDR2: LNHDA and SQIVND (reference sequence). The length of the CDR3 is 15 residues. The ends were cut back, 0 bases at V and 4 bases at J, with 12 bases in the middle.

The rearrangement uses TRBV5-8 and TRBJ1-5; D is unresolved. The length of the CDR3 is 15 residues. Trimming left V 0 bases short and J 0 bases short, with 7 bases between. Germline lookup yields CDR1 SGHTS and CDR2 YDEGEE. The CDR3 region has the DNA TGTGCCAGCAGCTTGGACGGGTATAGCAATCAGCCCCAGCATTTT. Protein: CASSLDGYSNQPQHF.

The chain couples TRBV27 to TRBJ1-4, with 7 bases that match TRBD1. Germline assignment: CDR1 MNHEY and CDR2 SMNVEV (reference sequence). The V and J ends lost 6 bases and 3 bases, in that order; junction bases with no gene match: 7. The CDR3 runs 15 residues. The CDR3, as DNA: TGTGCCAGCAGGAAAGGAGACAGGGCTAATGAAAAACTGTTTTTT. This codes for CASRKGDRANEKLFF.

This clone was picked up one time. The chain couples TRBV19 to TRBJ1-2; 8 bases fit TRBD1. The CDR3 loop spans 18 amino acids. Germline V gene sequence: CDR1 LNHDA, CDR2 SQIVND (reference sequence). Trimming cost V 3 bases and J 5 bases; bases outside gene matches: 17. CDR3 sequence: CASSIGTGPSYRGYGYTF. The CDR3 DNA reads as TGTGCCAGTAGTATCGGGACAGGACCTTCCTATAGGGGGTATGGCTACACCTTC.

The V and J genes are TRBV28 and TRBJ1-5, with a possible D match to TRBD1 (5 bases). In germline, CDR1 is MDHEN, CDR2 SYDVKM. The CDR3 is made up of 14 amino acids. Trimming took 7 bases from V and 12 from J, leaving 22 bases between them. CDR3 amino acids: CASTVYGPRALQHF. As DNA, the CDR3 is TGTGCCAGCACAGTTTACGGTCCCAGGGCCCTCCAGCATTTT. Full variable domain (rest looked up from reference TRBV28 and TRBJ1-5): DVKVTQSSRYLVKRTGEKVFLECVQDMDHENMFWYRQDPGLGLRLIYFSYDVKMKEKGDIPEGYSVSREKKERFSLILESASTNQTSMYLCASTVYGPRALQHFGDGTRLSIL.

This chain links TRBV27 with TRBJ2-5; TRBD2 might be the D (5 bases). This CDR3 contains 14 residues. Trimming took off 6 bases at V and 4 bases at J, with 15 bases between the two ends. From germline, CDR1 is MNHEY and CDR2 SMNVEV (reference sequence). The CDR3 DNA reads TGTGCCAGCAGGCCTACCGGGGTGGTAGAGACCCAGTACTTC. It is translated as CASRPTGVVETQYF.